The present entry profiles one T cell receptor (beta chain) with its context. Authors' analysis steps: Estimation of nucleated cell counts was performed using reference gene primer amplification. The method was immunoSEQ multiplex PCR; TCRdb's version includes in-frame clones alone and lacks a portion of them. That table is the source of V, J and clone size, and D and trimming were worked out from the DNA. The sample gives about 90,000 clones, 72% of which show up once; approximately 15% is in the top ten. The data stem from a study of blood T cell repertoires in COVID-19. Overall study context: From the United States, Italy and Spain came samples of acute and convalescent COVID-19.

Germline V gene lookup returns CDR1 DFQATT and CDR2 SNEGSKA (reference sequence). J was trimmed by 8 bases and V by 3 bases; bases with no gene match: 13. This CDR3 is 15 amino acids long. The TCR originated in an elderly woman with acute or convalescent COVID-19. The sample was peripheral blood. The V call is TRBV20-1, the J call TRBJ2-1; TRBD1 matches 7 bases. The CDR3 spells CSASSSGTDWHEQFF. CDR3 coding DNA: TGCAGTGCTAGTTCTTCCGGGACAGATTGGCATGAGCAGTTCTTC.